Below, 8 T cell receptor beta chains from the same sample are listed, as sequenced in a study of T cell responses to AZD1222 COVID-19 vaccine. Here immunoSEQ multiplex PCR was the method, and the copy in TCRdb shows in-frame clones only, minus some. Counted here are roughly 140,000 clones, around 88% occurring once; the ten biggest clones make up roughly 15%. Here the sequenced sample was peripheral blood, taken on day 0 of AZD1222 vaccination. Receptor source: an adult in good health.

J is TRBJ2-2 and V is TRBV6-5; D perhaps matches TRBD1 (5 bases). This CDR3 comprises 15 residues. Between the trimmed V and J ends, which lost 4 bases and 2 bases, there was a span of 11 bases. Germline V gene lookup returns CDR1 MNHEY and CDR2 SVGAGI. The CDR3 is CASSSVTANTGELFF. In nucleotides, the CDR3 is TGTGCCAGCAGTTCCGTGACAGCAAACACCGGGGAGCTGTTTTTT.

The chain joins TRBV12-3 or TRBV12-4 to TRBJ2-7, with D possibly being TRBD1 (5 bases). Between the trimmed V and J ends, which lost 6 bases and 6 bases, there was a span of 15 bases. The CDR3 extends over 13 amino acids. DNA of the CDR3: TGTGCCAGCAGAGGACATTCCATCTCCGAGCAGTACTTC. The encoded protein is CASRGHSISEQYF.

CDR3 in DNA: TGTGCCAGCTCACCAGCAAGACAGGGGTCTAATGAAAAACTGTTTTTT. Its protein is CASSPARQGSNEKLFF. The V gene is TRBV18, the J gene TRBJ1-4, with 8 bases lining up with TRBD1. From germline, CDR1 is KGHSH and CDR2 LQKENI. This CDR3 comprises 16 residues. V shed 2 bases, J shed 3 bases, and the junction held 5 bases outside the gene matches.

This rearrangement joins TRBV30 to TRBJ1-2; possibly TRBD1 for D (5 bases). This CDR3 comprises 12 residues. The V end lost 2 bases, the J end lost 4 bases, and 8 bases lay between the germline ends. Germline values: CDR1 GTSNPN, CDR2 SVGIG (reference sequence). The CDR3, as DNA: TGTGCCTGGAGTAGGGACGTCTATGGCTACACCTTC. Protein: CAWSRDVYGYTF.

In its sample, this clone was seen a few times. This chain joins TRBV29-1 and TRBJ2-1; D remains ambiguous. This CDR3 contains 17 residues. The V gene lost 7 bases and the J gene lost 8 bases, with 30 bases spanning the gap. From germline, CDR1 is SQVTM and CDR2 ANQGSEA. The CDR3 sequence is CSGVLMARKSGRYEQFF. CDR3 bases: TGCAGCGGAGTATTGATGGCCAGGAAAAGTGGTCGGTATGAGCAGTTCTTC.

The rearrangement links TRBV28 to TRBJ2-7; 10 bases line up with TRBD1. The V segment lost 5 bases and the J segment 7 bases; nucleotides outside the gene matches: 5. The germline gives CDR1 MDHEN, CDR2 SYDVKM. This CDR3 comprises 13 residues. CDR3 sequence: CASSVGQGGEQYF. The CDR3 coding sequence is TGTGCCAGCAGTGTAGGACAGGGGGGAGAGCAGTACTTC.

V gene TRBV27 combines with J gene TRBJ1-5; D is possibly TRBD1 (5 bases). This CDR3 contains 15 residues. CDR1 is MNHEY and CDR2 is SMNVEV in the germline V gene (reference sequence). V gave up 6 bases and J gave up 0 bases, with 12 bases separating them. The CDR3 loop reads CASRPGTLSNQPQHF. The CDR3 bases are TGTGCCAGCAGGCCAGGGACCCTTAGCAATCAGCCCCAGCATTTT.

V is TRBV2 and J is TRBJ1-5; D is possibly TRBD1 (5 bases). V shed 8 bases and J shed 2 bases, with 10 bases lying between them. The CDR3 spans 13 residues. Germline values: CDR1 SNHLY, CDR2 FYNNEI. The chain's CDR3 is CASGREGNQPQHF. CDR3 coding DNA: TGTGCCAGCGGCAGGGAGGGCAATCAGCCCCAGCATTTT.